This record covers a single T cell receptor beta chain. Its matching antigen is unknown. The entry originates in a study of T-cell memory formation after mild COVID-19. Study conclusions and caveats: Those CD4+ clones that contracted were mainly in CM and EM (CD8+ ones in EMRA). In pre-infection memory, a portion of responding clones appeared, which suggested that cross-reactive memory joined. The SARS-CoV-2 specificity of second-wave clones reaching peak at day 37 remained unverified.

V was cut by 6 bases and J by 1 base, with 9 bases left in between. The CDR3 runs to 13 residues. Germline values: CDR1 MNHEY, CDR2 SVGAGI. Employing constant-segment primers, 5'RACE generated TCR alpha and TCR beta cDNA libraries bearing sample barcodes and UMIs. TCRdb used MiXCR to reprocess the 5' RACE reads, holding one entry per CDR3 protein. This table holds roughly 370,000 distinct CDR3 sequences, roughly 15% found once. This clonotype was sampled from a man aged 18 to 29 who had mild COVID-19 (a few samples of this study predate the infection). Cell type and time point are not known. The chain is built from TRBV6-5 and TRBJ2-5; the D gene is possibly TRBD2 (5 bases). Material for sequencing was PBMCs or a T cell subset sorted from them (not recorded which). For the CDR3, the DNA is TGTGCCAGCAGACCGGGGATCCAAGAGACCCAGTACTTC. Translation: CASRPGIQETQYF.